The 26 T cell receptor beta chains in this list originate from one sample, sequenced in a study of sequential checkpoint blockade in melanoma. Some clones are missing from TCRdb's copy, which holds only in-frame ones; the method was immunoSEQ multiplex PCR. The sample carries 31,000 or so clones, less than 90% recorded once. Treatment of the sample: randomized to nivolumab then ipilimumab (arm A) or the reverse (arm B). The specimen was CD8+ T cells sorted from blood (inferred from file names), collected from a patient given nivolumab and ipilimumab in sequence. All receptors derive from a human donor with melanoma.

V usage is TRBV28 and J usage is TRBJ2-1; 7 bases are shared with TRBD2. Germline V CDR1 and CDR2: MDHEN, SYDVKM. The trim removed 3 bases at V and 0 bases at J, leaving 14 bases unmatched. CDR3 length: 19 residues. CDR3 DNA sequence: TGTGCCAGCAGTTTCCCTGGTCTAGCGGAGACGAGCTCCTACAATGAGCAGTTCTTC. This codes for CASSFPGLAETSSYNEQFF. The variable domain in full, completed from reference TRBV28 and TRBJ2-1, reads DVKVTQSSRYLVKRTGEKVFLECVQDMDHENMFWYRQDPGLGLRLIYFSYDVKMKEKGDIPEGYSVSREKKERFSLILESASTNQTSMYLCASSFPGLAETSSYNEQFFGPGTRLTVL.

V is TRBV4-3 and J is TRBJ2-3; TRBD2 agrees at 11 bases. Losses at the gene ends were 1 base for V and 14 bases for J; bases not matched to a gene: 8. This CDR3 contains 14 residues. CDR1 is LGHNA and CDR2 is YSLEER in the germline V gene. This CDR3 is CASSQGLAGSVPYF. The CDR3 DNA sequence: TGCGCCAGCAGCCAAGGACTAGCGGGGTCGGTTCCGTATTTT.

The chain employs TRBV11-2 and TRBJ2-1; D is ambiguous. The CDR3 totals 11 residues. Trimming removed 7 bases at V and 4 bases at J, with 5 bases between. Germline V CDR1 and CDR2: SGHAT, FQNNGV. The CDR3 spells CASILYNEQFF. In DNA form, the CDR3 reads TGTGCCAGCATCCTATACAATGAGCAGTTCTTC.

This chain joins TRBV18 and TRBJ2-3; unclear D gene. Germline CDR1 reads KGHSH; CDR2 reads LQKENI. The CDR3 length is 15 residues. V dropped 0 bases and J dropped 3 bases, with 10 bases sitting between them. The CDR3 spells CASSPPRVGTDTQYF. CDR3 coding DNA: TGTGCCAGCTCACCACCCCGGGTAGGAACAGATACGCAGTATTTT. The variable domain in full, completed from reference TRBV18 and TRBJ2-3, reads NAGVMQNPRHLVRRRGQEARLRCSPMKGHSHVYWYRQLPEEGLKFMVYLQKENIIDESGMPKERFSAEFPKEGPSILRIQQVVRGDSAAYFCASSPPRVGTDTQYFGPGTRLTVL.

J is TRBJ2-5 and V is TRBV4-1, with TRBD2 matching over 7 bases. There are 15 residues in the CDR3. CDR1 is MGHRA and CDR2 is YSYEKL in the germline V gene. Trimming cost V 4 bases and J 1 base; bases outside gene matches: 6. This CDR3 is CASSPAGTTQETQYF. CDR3 in DNA: TGCGCCAGCAGCCCGGCCGGGACTACCCAAGAGACCCAGTACTTC.

V gene TRBV4-3 combines with J gene TRBJ1-2; TRBD1 agrees at 12 bases. With V trimmed by 3 bases and J by 4 bases, 9 bases remained unmatched. CDR1 and CDR2 (germline): LGHNA, YSLEER. This CDR3 is 17 amino acids long. CDR3 residues: CASSHSGTGGNPYGYTF. CDR3 coding DNA: TGCGCCAGCAGCCACTCCGGGACAGGGGGCAATCCCTATGGCTACACCTTC.

The rearrangement joins TRBV28 to TRBJ1-3, with D maybe TRBD1 (5 bases). CDR1 is MDHEN, CDR2 SYDVKM, per germline. This CDR3 is 16 amino acids long. V was shortened by 4 bases and J by 8 bases, with 21 bases between the two germline ends. As DNA, the CDR3 is TGTGCCAGCAGTTCCGATGACAGTCACGACGCTGACACCATATATTTT. Its translation is CASSSDDSHDADTIYF.

J is TRBJ2-7 and V is TRBV19; TRBD2 aligns across 9 bases. The CDR3 length is 13 residues. In germline, CDR1 is LNHDA, CDR2 SQIVND (reference sequence). With V trimmed by 3 bases and J by 3 bases, 0 bases remained unmatched. The CDR3: CASSISGSYEQYF. As DNA, the CDR3 is TGTGCCAGTAGTATTAGCGGGAGCTACGAGCAGTACTTC.

In nucleotides, the CDR3 is TGTGCCAGCAGTTACTGGGGGGGGGACTACGAGCAGTACTTC. It is translated as CASSYWGGDYEQYF. This rearrangement joins TRBV6-5 to TRBJ2-7; TRBD2 agrees at 7 bases. The germline V gene encodes CDR1 MNHEY and CDR2 SVGAGI. Trimming removed 1 base from V and 3 bases from J; junction bases left unmatched: 3. CDR3 size: 14 residues.

The V gene is TRBV15, the J gene TRBJ2-2; 8 bases are shared with TRBD2. This CDR3 contains 17 residues. With 8 bases clipped from V and 6 bases from J, the junction kept 17 bases outside the gene matches. Germline CDR1 reads LNHNV; CDR2 reads YYDKDF (reference sequence). The chain's CDR3 is CATGRVPSGRASGELFF. In nucleotides, the CDR3 is TGTGCCACCGGAAGGGTCCCTTCCGGGAGGGCCTCCGGGGAGCTGTTTTTT.

The V call is TRBV5-6, the J call TRBJ1-5; D is undetermined. Germline CDR1 and CDR2: SGHDT and YYEEEE. The CDR3 has 15 residues. The ends were cut back, 2 bases at V and 10 bases at J, with 19 bases in the middle. The CDR3 sequence: CASSFRQAQFGPQHF. For the CDR3, the DNA is TGTGCCAGCAGCTTCCGGCAGGCCCAATTTGGTCCCCAGCATTTT.

This clone has only a few counts. The gene calls are TRBV6-6 and TRBJ2-7; TRBD1 agrees at 7 bases. Germline V gene data show CDR1 as MNHNY and CDR2 as SVGAGI (reference sequence). CDR3 length: 13 residues. The V segment lost 4 bases and the J segment 5 bases; nucleotides outside the gene matches: 5. As DNA, the CDR3 is TGTGCCAGCAGTTTCGACAGGGTCCACGAGCAGTACTTC. Translation gives CASSFDRVHEQYF.

The chain joins TRBV21-1 to TRBJ2-7; TRBD2 reflects the table's D call only, with no check against the DNA. TRBV21-1 is given as a pseudogene. The CDR3 length is 14 residues. CDR3 DNA sequence: TGTGCCAGCAGCAAACGGGAATGGGGCTACGAGCAGTACTTC. Its translation: CASSKREWGYEQYF.

CDR3 sequence reads: CASSQGTGGQETQYF. The CDR3 DNA follows: TGCGCCAGCAGCCAAGGGACAGGCGGCCAAGAGACCCAGTACTTC. The V call is TRBV4-3, the J call TRBJ2-5, with 7 bases matching TRBD1. CDR1 and CDR2 from the germline V gene are LGHNA and YSLEER. J gave up 1 base and V 1 base, and 3 bases lay outside the gene matches. There are 15 residues in the CDR3.

The genes are TRBV7-8 and TRBJ2-3; TRBD2 agrees at 7 bases. Trimming removed 1 base from V and 5 bases from J; junction bases left unmatched: 6. CDR3 length: 15 residues. The germline CDR1 and CDR2 sequences are SGHVS and FQNEAQ. The chain's CDR3 is CASSLVGGGGDTQYF. As DNA, the CDR3 is TGTGCCAGCAGCTTAGTGGGCGGCGGGGGAGATACGCAGTATTTT.

This chain's CDR3 is CASRPGQSYEQYF. The CDR3 DNA is TGTGCCAGCAGACCGGGACAGTCCTACGAGCAGTACTTC. This chain connects TRBV7-8 to TRBJ2-7, with 7 nucleotides matching TRBD1. Losses at the gene ends were 6 bases for V and 1 base for J; bases not matched to a gene: 3. The CDR3 is made up of 13 amino acids. Per germline, CDR1 SGHVS and CDR2 FQNEAQ.

V gene TRBV4-1 combines with J gene TRBJ1-2; D perhaps matches TRBD1 (6 bases). This CDR3 is 15 amino acids long. Per the germline V gene, CDR1 is MGHRA and CDR2 is YSYEKL. V was cut by 7 bases and J by 3 bases, with 18 bases left in between. The chain's CDR3 is CASKQTGKVDYGYTF. The CDR3 nucleotides are TGCGCCAGCAAACAGACAGGAAAGGTAGACTATGGCTACACCTTC.

This clone was seen a few times. The chain links TRBV29-1 to TRBJ2-7; D gene ambiguous. Germline CDR1 and CDR2: SQVTM and ANQGSEA. The CDR3 spans 11 residues. V was pared by 6 bases and J by 5 bases, with 11 bases between. The DNA for the CDR3 is TGCAGCGTGGCGACTCGGGACGAGCAGTACTTC. Residues: CSVATRDEQYF.

The genes are TRBV5-6 and TRBJ2-5; a weak D match, TRBD1 (6 bases). This CDR3 spans 13 amino acids. Germline V gene data show CDR1 as SGHDT and CDR2 as YYEEEE. V was clipped by 4 bases and J by 11 bases, with 18 bases between them. CDR3 amino acids: CASSPGALRGQYF. The DNA of the CDR3 is TGTGCCAGCAGCCCCGGGGCTTTAAGGGGGCAGTACTTC.

J is TRBJ1-1 and V is TRBV5-4; TRBD1 agrees at 9 bases. The ends lost 2 bases at V and 0 bases at J; junction bases unmatched: 5. The CDR3 spans 16 residues. Germline CDR1 reads SGHNT; CDR2 reads YYREEE (reference sequence). This CDR3 is CASSLEQGAMNTEAFF. Written as DNA, the CDR3 is TGTGCCAGCAGCTTAGAACAGGGGGCGATGAACACTGAAGCTTTCTTT.

The chain is built from TRBV4-3 and TRBJ2-5; 11 positions agree with TRBD2. J lost 3 bases, V lost 1 base, and 1 base had no gene match. Germline CDR1 is LGHNA and CDR2 is YSLEER. This CDR3 spans 15 amino acids. CDR3 sequence reads: CASSQVLAGEETQYF. The CDR3 DNA sequence: TGCGCCAGCAGCCAAGTACTAGCGGGGGAAGAGACCCAGTACTTC.

The V gene is TRBV7-9, the J gene TRBJ1-1, with a weak D call TRBD1 (5 bases). Germline V lookup: CDR1 SEHNR, CDR2 FQNEAQ (reference sequence). CDR3 size: 14 residues. V lost 7 bases and J 1 base, leaving 13 bases between the germline ends. CDR3 residues: CASKRGRPNTEAFF. The CDR3, as DNA: TGTGCCAGCAAGCGGGGCAGGCCGAACACTGAAGCTTTCTTT. Based on the CDR3 plus reference TRBV7-9 and TRBJ1-1, the full variable domain is DTGVSQNPRHKITKRGQNVTFRCDPISEHNRLYWYRQTLGQGPEFLTYFQNEAQLEKSRLLSDRFSAERPKGSFSTLEIQRTEQGDSAMYLCASKRGRPNTEAFFGQGTRLTVV.

This rearrangement joins TRBV14 to TRBJ2-3; 9 nucleotides agree with TRBD2. The CDR3 consists of 21 residues. V dropped 0 bases and J dropped 1; count of bases not matched to a gene: 17. Germline V lookup: CDR1 SGHDN, CDR2 FVKESK. In DNA form, the CDR3 reads TGTGCCAGCAGCCAAGAGTTCGGGCGGGAGGGCCGACGAATGGGCACAGATACGCAGTATTTT. Encoded protein: CASSQEFGREGRRMGTDTQYF.

The chain links TRBV10-3 to TRBJ2-5; possible D gene TRBD1, 5 bases. CDR3 length equals 18 residues. With 4 bases removed from V and 2 bases from J, the gap between germline ends came to 23 bases. From germline, CDR1 is ENHRY and CDR2 SYGVKD. The CDR3 sequence: CAISGPWRGDDSQETQYF. CDR3 sequence (DNA): TGTGCCATCAGTGGCCCTTGGCGTGGAGACGACAGTCAAGAGACCCAGTACTTC.

This clone was recorded only once. J is TRBJ1-2 and V is TRBV10-3; TRBD1 matches 11 bases. The V segment lost 5 bases and the J segment 6 bases; nucleotides outside the gene matches: 11. Germline V gene sequence: CDR1 ENHRY, CDR2 SYGVKD. This CDR3 is 16 amino acids long. CDR3 sequence: CAISLSGTGGKDGYTF. The DNA for the CDR3 is TGTGCCATCAGTTTATCCGGGACAGGGGGTAAGGATGGCTACACCTTC.

The genes are TRBV9 and TRBJ1-3; D unresolved. The CDR3 runs to 14 residues. V lost 0 bases to trimming and J lost 7 bases, with 11 bases between them. Germline-derived CDR1 and CDR2 are SGDLS and YYNGEE. The CDR3 DNA reads as TGTGCCAGCAGCGTAGCTCTGGGGAGGAACACCATATATTTT. It translates to CASSVALGRNTIYF.